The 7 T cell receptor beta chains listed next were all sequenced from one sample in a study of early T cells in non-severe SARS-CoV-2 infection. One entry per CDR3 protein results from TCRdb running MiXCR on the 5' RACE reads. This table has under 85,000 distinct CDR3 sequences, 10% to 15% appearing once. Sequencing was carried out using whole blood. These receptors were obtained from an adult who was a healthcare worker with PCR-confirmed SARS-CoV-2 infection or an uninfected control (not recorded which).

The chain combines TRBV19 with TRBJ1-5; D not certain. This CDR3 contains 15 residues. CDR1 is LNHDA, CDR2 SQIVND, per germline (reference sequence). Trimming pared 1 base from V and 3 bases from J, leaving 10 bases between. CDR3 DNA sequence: TGTGCCAGTAGTATAGTGAATCCCCCCAATCAGCCCCAGCATTTT. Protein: CASSIVNPPNQPQHF. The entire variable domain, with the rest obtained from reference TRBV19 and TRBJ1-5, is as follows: DGGITQSPKYLFRKEGQNVTLSCEQNLNHDAMYWYRQDPGQGLRLIYYSQIVNDFQKGDIAEGYSVSREKKESFPLTVTSAQKNPTAFYLCASSIVNPPNQPQHFGDGTRLSIL.

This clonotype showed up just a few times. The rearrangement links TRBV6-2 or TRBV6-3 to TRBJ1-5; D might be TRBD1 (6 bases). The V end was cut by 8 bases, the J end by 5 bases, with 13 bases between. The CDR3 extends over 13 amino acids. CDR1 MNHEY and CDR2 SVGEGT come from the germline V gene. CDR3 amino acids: CASQEEGDQPQHF. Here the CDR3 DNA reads TGTGCCAGCCAAGAGGAGGGGGATCAGCCCCAGCATTTT.

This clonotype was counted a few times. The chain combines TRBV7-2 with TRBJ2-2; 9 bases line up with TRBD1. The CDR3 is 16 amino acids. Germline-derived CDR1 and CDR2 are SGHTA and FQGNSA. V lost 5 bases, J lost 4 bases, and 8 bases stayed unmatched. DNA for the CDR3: TGTGCCAGCAGCGCGGGACAGGGCCGACTCACCGGGGAGCTGTTTTTT. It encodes CASSAGQGRLTGELFF.

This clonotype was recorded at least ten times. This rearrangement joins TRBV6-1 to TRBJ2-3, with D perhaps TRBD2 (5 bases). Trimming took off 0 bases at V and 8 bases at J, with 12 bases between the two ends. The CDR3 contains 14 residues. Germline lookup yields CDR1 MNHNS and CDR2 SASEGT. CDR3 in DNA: TGTGCCAGCAGTGAAGCTTGGCCCCGGGGTACGCAGTATTTT. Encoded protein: CASSEAWPRGTQYF.

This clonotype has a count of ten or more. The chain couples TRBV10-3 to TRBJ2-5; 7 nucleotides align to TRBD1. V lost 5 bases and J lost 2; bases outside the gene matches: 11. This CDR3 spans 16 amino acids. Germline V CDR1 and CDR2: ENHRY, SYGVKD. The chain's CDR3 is CAISLDRETPQETQYF. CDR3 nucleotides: TGTGCCATCAGTCTCGACAGGGAAACCCCACAAGAGACCCAGTACTTC.

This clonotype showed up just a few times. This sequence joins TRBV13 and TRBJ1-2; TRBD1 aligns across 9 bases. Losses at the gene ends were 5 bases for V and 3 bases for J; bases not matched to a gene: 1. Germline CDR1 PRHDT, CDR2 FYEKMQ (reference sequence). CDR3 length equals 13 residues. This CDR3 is CASSRTGDYGYTF. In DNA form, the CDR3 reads TGTGCCAGCAGCCGGACAGGGGACTATGGCTACACCTTC.

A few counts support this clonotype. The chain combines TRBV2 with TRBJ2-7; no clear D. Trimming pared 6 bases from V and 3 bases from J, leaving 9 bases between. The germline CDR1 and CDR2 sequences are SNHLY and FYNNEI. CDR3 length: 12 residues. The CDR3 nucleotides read TGTGCCAGCAGCGCTCAGAACTACGAGCAGTACTTC. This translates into CASSAQNYEQYF.